This TCR beta chain was sequenced in a study of CD4 T cells in relation to SARS-CoV-2 and coronaviruses. Per germline, CDR1 LGHNA and CDR2 YNFKEQ. V lost 4 bases, J lost 7 bases, and 17 bases lay in between. This CDR3 comprises 15 residues. Unexposed donor CD4+ T cells date from about 2011-2018, before the COVID-19 pandemic. The cells were cultured for around ten days before CD4+ T cells were isolated. Here immunoSEQ multiplex PCR was the method, and the copy in TCRdb shows in-frame clones only, minus some. The table has fewer than 20,000 clones, 70% to 85% seen once. Notes on this clone: Its specificity is unknown.

V and J are TRBV4-2 and TRBJ2-4; the D call may be TRBD1 or TRBD2 (6 bases each). Material for sequencing was CD4+ T cells from PBMCs, cultured in vitro. The clonotype was recovered from a human donor in good health. CDR3 amino acids: CASSRTGAGENIQYF. The CDR3 DNA follows: TGTGCCAGCAGCCGAACGGGGGCTGGTGAGAACATTCAGTACTTC.